These T cell receptor beta chains were read from a single sample in a study of Ad26.COV2.S vaccination and SARS-CoV-2 variants. Sequencing was performed with immunoSEQ multiplex PCR; in TCRdb, only in-frame clones are kept and a portion is missing. The sample includes about 180,000 clones, around 90% seen only once; the top ten take under 7.5%. Source: peripheral blood, taken after recovery from COVID-19. The origin of the receptors is a human donor who had recovered from COVID-19. Each CDR3 is given with its conserved first and last residue. Each record gives: J gene, clone size, D gene, V gene, CDR3 DNA, CDR3 protein. D genes are given only for firm matches. Part of the rows lack a size; the others show once, few, many or a class for expanded clones.

TRBJ2-7 NA TRBD1 TRBV5-1 TGCGCCAGCAGCTTGCGGCAGGGGGCCGACGAGCAGTACTTC CASSLRQGADEQYF
TRBJ1-1 NA NA TRBV28 TGTGCCAGCAGTCTGGGCGGGGGAGGCACTGAAGCTTTCTTT CASSLGGGGTEAFF
TRBJ1-1 few NA TRBV9 TGTGCCAGCAGCGTCCCGATAAGGGGGGTCATGAACACTGAAGCTTTCTTT CASSVPIRGVMNTEAFF
TRBJ2-3 NA NA TRBV7-6 TGTGCCAGCAGCTTAGGGTTACAGCGGGCTAGCACAGATACGCAGTATTTT CASSLGLQRASTDTQYF
TRBJ1-3 once NA TRBV3-1/TRBV3-2 TGTGCCAGCAGCCAAGCGCCCGGGACTCAAAGCTCTGGAAACACCATATATTTT CASSQAPGTQSSGNTIYF
TRBJ1-5 NA NA TRBV2 TGTGCCAGCAAGGGGGACTCCAATCAGCCCCAGCATTTT CASKGDSNQPQHF
TRBJ1-5 few NA TRBV5-6 TGTGCCAGCAGCCCACAGGGCCTCAATCAGCCCCAGCATTTT CASSPQGLNQPQHF
TRBJ2-3 NA NA TRBV7-3 TGTGCCAGCAGCTTCGGCGGGAGCACAGATACGCAGTATTTT CASSFGGSTDTQYF
TRBJ1-2 NA TRBD1 TRBV6-5 TGTGCCAGCTTGAAGGGACAGGGGTATGGCTACACCTTC CASLKGQGYGYTF
TRBJ1-3 few NA TRBV4-1 TGCGCCAGCAGCCAAGATCGTCGGCCCTTTGGAAACACCATATATTTT CASSQDRRPFGNTIYF
TRBJ1-1 NA NA TRBV11-2 TGTGCCAGCAGCTTTGCCCAGGGGCACACTGAAGCTTTCTTT CASSFAQGHTEAFF
TRBJ1-2 once NA TRBV12-3/TRBV12-4 TGTGCCAGCAGTTTGGGGAACAGCGACTACACCTTC CASSLGNSDYTF
TRBJ1-1 NA NA TRBV5-6 TGTGCCAGCCTACCCCGCCCAGGGACTGAAGCTTTCTTT CASLPRPGTEAFF
TRBJ2-3 NA NA TRBV5-1 TGCGCCAGCAGCTTGTCATCAAAGGGGGGGACAGATACGCAGTATTTT CASSLSSKGGTDTQYF
TRBJ2-1 NA NA TRBV5-8 TGTGCCAGCAGCTTGATCTACGCCAGGGACTACAATGAGCAGTTCTTC CASSLIYARDYNEQFF
TRBJ1-2 NA NA TRBV7-8 TGTGCCAGCAGCTTCCAGACTTATGGCTACACCTTC CASSFQTYGYTF
TRBJ2-5 NA TRBD1 TRBV5-6 TGTGCCAGCAGCTTGACAGGGGGTGGGGAGACCCAGTACTTC CASSLTGGGETQYF
TRBJ1-5 NA NA TRBV23-1 TGCGCCAGCGAAGGGGGTTTCCAGCCCCAGCATTTT CASEGGFQPQHF
TRBJ2-7 NA TRBD1 TRBV27 TGTGCCAGCAGTGACCCGACAGGGGGCGAGCAGTACTTC CASSDPTGGEQYF
TRBJ2-7 NA NA TRBV20-1 TGCAGTGCTAGAGCGGGGCGCGAGCAGTACTTC CSARAGREQYF
TRBJ2-1 NA NA TRBV29-1 TGCAGCCTAAGAAGGGGCAATGAGCAGTTCTTC CSLRRGNEQFF
TRBJ2-5 NA TRBD2 TRBV2 TGTGCCAGCAGGCCCCTAGCGGGAGGGCCGGGGGAGACCCAGTACTTC CASRPLAGGPGETQYF
TRBJ1-5 once NA TRBV3-1/TRBV3-2 TGTGCCAGCAGCCAAGACTACAGGGTAGATCAGCCCCAGCATTTT CASSQDYRVDQPQHF
TRBJ2-7 once NA TRBV19 TGTGCCAGTAGTATAGGTCGCGGCTACGAGCAGTACTTC CASSIGRGYEQYF
TRBJ2-7 once NA TRBV4-1 TGCGCCAGCAGCCCCATATCAGGACCCTACGAGCAGTACTTC CASSPISGPYEQYF
TRBJ2-1 NA NA TRBV29-1 TGCAGCGTCCGTGAGGCCTCGGTGTACAATGAGCAGTTCTTC CSVREASVYNEQFF
TRBJ2-2 NA NA TRBV4-1 TGCGCCAGCAGCCAAGACCCCCTCGAAGGTGTCACCGGGGAGCTGTTTTTT CASSQDPLEGVTGELFF
TRBJ2-1 once NA TRBV27 TGTGCCAGCAGTTTATCAAGACTCCTATCCTACAATGAGCAGTTCTTC CASSLSRLLSYNEQFF
TRBJ2-1 NA TRBD2 TRBV4-1 TGCGCCAGCAGCCTATCCGGGGGGATGTTCTTC CASSLSGGMFF
TRBJ1-1 NA TRBD1 TRBV5-1 TGCGCCAGCAGCCCCCTACAGGGGACGAACACTGAAGCTTTCTTT CASSPLQGTNTEAFF
TRBJ1-5 NA NA TRBV28 TGTGCCAGCAGTTGGGGGGGTGTCCCCAGCAATCAGCCCCAGCATTTT CASSWGGVPSNQPQHF
TRBJ2-1 few TRBD2 TRBV7-9 TGTGCCAGCAGGGCGGGAGCCAATGAGCAGTTCTTC CASRAGANEQFF
TRBJ2-5 NA NA TRBV18 TGTGCCAGCTCACCACAAGAGCGGGAAGAGACCCAGTACTTC CASSPQEREETQYF
TRBJ1-1 NA TRBD1 TRBV19 TGTGCCAGTTCGCATCCGGGACAGGGGCACACTGAAGCTTTCTTT CASSHPGQGHTEAFF
TRBJ2-4 NA TRBD2 TRBV4-2 TGTGCCAGCAGCCAAGACCCAAGCGGGAGGGACATTCAGTACTTC CASSQDPSGRDIQYF
TRBJ1-2 NA NA TRBV14 TGTGCCAGCAGCGGAGACAGGATCTATGGCTACACCTTC CASSGDRIYGYTF
TRBJ1-3 NA NA TRBV7-9 TGTGCCAGCAGCTTAGATTCAGCCGGAAACACCATATATTTT CASSLDSAGNTIYF
TRBJ1-1 few NA TRBV3-1/TRBV3-2 TGTGCCAGCAGCCAAGATTCGAGAGGGGAGGGGGCTGAAGCTTTCTTT CASSQDSRGEGAEAFF
TRBJ1-4 once NA TRBV12-3/TRBV12-4 TGTGCCAGCAGTTTAGGGGGGCGAAAACTGTTTTTT CASSLGGRKLFF
TRBJ2-4 once TRBD2 TRBV2 TGTGCCAGCAGGGCGGGACTAGCGGGAGCCAAAAACATTCAGTACTTC CASRAGLAGAKNIQYF
TRBJ2-1 NA TRBD2 TRBV5-1 TGCGCCAGCAGCCCCAATGGACTAGCGGGGGAAAACTACAATGAGCAGTTCTTC CASSPNGLAGENYNEQFF
TRBJ1-2 few NA TRBV9 TGTGCCAGCAGCGTAAGTTACGACTATGGCTACACCTTC CASSVSYDYGYTF
TRBJ1-4 NA NA TRBV12-5 TGTGCTAGTTTAACCCTTGATGGCAGGGAGAATGAAAAACTGTTTTTT CASLTLDGRENEKLFF